This T cell receptor (beta chain) was captured in a study of blood T cell repertoires in COVID-19. As for the study in general: Researchers got acute and convalescent COVID-19 samples from the United States, Italy and Spain.

Concerning this clone itself: Other DNA sequences in this specimen translate into the identical CDR3.

CDR1 SGHDT and CDR2 YYEEEE come from the germline V gene. The CDR3 is 15 residues long. V was pared by 1 base and J by 0 bases, with 9 bases between. Assay: immunoSEQ multiplex PCR; the TCRdb copy retains only in-frame clones and omits some. The sample contains more than 350,000 clones, around nine tenths of which appear only once. All recovered Cohort 3 donors got two negative PCRs, got clearance, or saw symptom resolution. The chain employs TRBV5-6 and TRBJ2-3; the D gene is possibly TRBD1 (6 bases). Sequencing was carried out using PBMCs or T cells enriched from blood (not recorded which). The sequence came from a woman between 45 and 60 years old who had recovered from COVID-19. CDR3 coding DNA: TGTGCCAGCAGCTTGAGGGGGTATAGCACAGATACGCAGTATTTT. Its translation is CASSLRGYSTDTQYF.